A selection of T cell receptor beta chains follows, all from one sample in a study of blood T cell repertoires in COVID-19. Here immunoSEQ multiplex PCR was the method, and the copy in TCRdb shows in-frame clones only, minus some. This table holds 150,000 to 200,000 clones, around 90% found once. What was sequenced was peripheral blood. The origin of the receptors is a man aged 55 to 69 with active or convalescent COVID-19. Each CDR3 is given with its conserved first and last residue. The order of the fields is J gene, D gene, clone size, V gene, CDR3 length, CDR3 DNA, CDR3 protein. A D gene is named only where the DNA matches it firmly. The size entry is marked missing in some rows and otherwise reads once, few, many or a size class.

>TRBJ2-1|-|-|TRBV6-5|13
TGTGCCAGCAGCCTAGGACAGCACAATGAGCAGTTCTTC
CASSLGQHNEQFF
>TRBJ1-2|TRBD1|-|TRBV6-5|13
TGTGCCAGCAGTTACCAGGGACAGGGTGGCTACACCTTC
CASSYQGQGGYTF
>TRBJ2-1|-|-|TRBV5-5|14
TGTGCCAGCAGCTCTGGAACTCAGGGATCTAGGCAGTTCTTC
CASSSGTQGSRQFF
>TRBJ2-2|TRBD2|-|TRBV19|16
TGTGCCAGTGCCAGACTAGCGGCAACGAACACCGGGGAGCTGTTTTTT
CASARLAATNTGELFF
>TRBJ1-6|TRBD1|few|TRBV19|13
TGTGCCAGTAGTATCGGGACAGTCCCATCCCTCCACTTT
CASSIGTVPSLHF
>TRBJ2-1|TRBD1|-|TRBV6-6|14
TGTGCCAGCAGCACCGGGACAGGTCACAATGAGCAGTTCTTC
CASSTGTGHNEQFF
>TRBJ2-5|-|-|TRBV9|15
TGTGCCAGCAGCGTAGCCCTAGACTTCCAAGAGACCCAGTACTTC
CASSVALDFQETQYF
>TRBJ2-4|-|-|TRBV5-1|16
TGCGCCAGCAGCGACGGACAGGGAGGGGCCAAAAACATTCAGTACTTC
CASSDGQGGAKNIQYF
>TRBJ2-4|TRBD1|-|TRBV27|15
TGTGCCAGCAGTTTAACCGGGACAGGGCCAAACATTCAGTACTTC
CASSLTGTGPNIQYF
>TRBJ1-1|TRBD1|-|TRBV2|14
TGTGCCAGCGGGGGACAGGGGATGAACACTGAAGCTTTCTTT
CASGGQGMNTEAFF
>TRBJ1-2|-|-|TRBV19|14
TGTGCCAGTAGTATAGGACCCCGCGGGGATGGCTACACCTTC
CASSIGPRGDGYTF
>TRBJ2-1|TRBD2|few|TRBV5-1|14
TGCGCCAGCAGCCAGCGGGGGCAATACAATGAGCAGTTCTTC
CASSQRGQYNEQFF
>TRBJ2-5|-|-|TRBV9|13
TGTGCCAGCAGCCTCCGAGGACAAGAGACCCAGTACTTC
CASSLRGQETQYF
>TRBJ1-5|-|-|TRBV3-1/TRBV3-2|13
TGTGCCAGCAGCCAAGGGGCCGATCAGCCCCAGCATTTT
CASSQGADQPQHF
>TRBJ2-6|-|-|TRBV3-1/TRBV3-2|17
TGTGCCAGCAGCCGTTCGACAGGTTCCTCTGGGGCCAACGTCCTGACTTTC
CASSRSTGSSGANVLTF
>TRBJ2-7|TRBD1|-|TRBV9|15
TGTGCCAGCAGCCCTCAGACAGGGCTTACCTACGAGCAGTACTTC
CASSPQTGLTYEQYF
>TRBJ2-2|-|-|TRBV7-9|15
TGTGCCAGCAGCTTAGGGCTAGCGAAGACCGGGGAGCTGTTTTTT
CASSLGLAKTGELFF
>TRBJ2-3|-|-|TRBV4-1|12
TGCGCCAGCAGCCATCCCAGGGATACGCAGTATTTT
CASSHPRDTQYF
>TRBJ1-6|TRBD1|-|TRBV7-9|15
TGTGCCAGCAGCTCCGGGACAGGGTATAATTCACCCCTCCACTTT
CASSSGTGYNSPLHF
>TRBJ2-3|TRBD1|-|TRBV6-6|16
TGTGCCAGCAGGACAATCGGGACAGGGGGCACAGATACGCAGTATTTT
CASRTIGTGGTDTQYF
>TRBJ2-5|-|-|TRBV24-1|16
TGTGCCACCAGTGATCATGGGACACCCTTAAGAGAGACCCAGTACTTC
CATSDHGTPLRETQYF
>TRBJ1-5|TRBD1|-|TRBV6-6|14
TGTGCCAGCAGGAGACAGGGAACAAATCAGCCCCAGCATTTT
CASRRQGTNQPQHF
>TRBJ2-3|TRBD2|-|TRBV5-1|16
TGCGCCAGCAGCTCGTTCGGGACTAGGGATAATGATACGCAGTATTTT
CASSSFGTRDNDTQYF
>TRBJ2-3|-|-|TRBV19|15
TGTGCCAGTAGTAAAGGCGGGGCCGGCACAGATACGCAGTATTTT
CASSKGGAGTDTQYF
>TRBJ1-2|TRBD1|-|TRBV5-1|16
TGCGCCAGCAGCGAAACCGGGACAGGGTCTAACTATGGCTACACCTTC
CASSETGTGSNYGYTF
>TRBJ2-7|TRBD1|-|TRBV27|14
TGTGCCAGCAGTTTATCGAGGGACAGGGGTGAGCAGTACTTC
CASSLSRDRGEQYF
>TRBJ2-1|TRBD2|-|TRBV11-3|15
TGTGCCAGCAGCTTTAGCAGCGGGGGGAGCGGTGAGCAGTTCTTC
CASSFSSGGSGEQFF
>TRBJ1-6|-|-|TRBV5-1|16
TGCGCCAGCAGCTTACCGACAGGTGAATATAATTCACCCCTCCACTTT
CASSLPTGEYNSPLHF
>TRBJ1-2|-|once|TRBV21-1|17
TGTGCCAGCAGCAAAGTAAGACCCTTCAAGATCATCAGGGGCTACACCTTC
CASSKVRPFKIIRGYTF
>TRBJ1-1|-|once|TRBV21-1|16
TGTGCCAGAGCGACAGGGGGTATGATAGGGAACACTGAAGCTTTCTTT
CARATGGMIGNTEAFF
>TRBJ2-3|TRBD2|-|TRBV7-3|14
TGTGCCAGCAGCTTACTCGGGGGGACAGATACGCAGTATTTT
CASSLLGGTDTQYF
>TRBJ2-7|-|-|TRBV6-6|15
TGTGCCAGCAGCCCATCGGGTTTAAGCTCCTACGAGCAGTACTTC
CASSPSGLSSYEQYF
>TRBJ2-5|TRBD2|-|TRBV19|15
TGTGCCAGTAGTATAAAGCGGGGGCTTCAAGAGACCCAGTACTTC
CASSIKRGLQETQYF
>TRBJ2-3|-|once|TRBV5-1|14
TGCGCCAGCAGCTTGGGACAGCTAGGGGATACGCAGTATTTT
CASSLGQLGDTQYF
>TRBJ2-7|TRBD1|-|TRBV7-6|15
TGTGCCAGCAGCTTATCCGACGACAGGGGCTACGAGCAGTACTTC
CASSLSDDRGYEQYF
>TRBJ1-1|TRBD1|-|TRBV19|15
TGTGCCAGTAGTCCGTGGGACAGGGAAGGCACTGAAGCTTTCTTT
CASSPWDREGTEAFF
>TRBJ1-1|-|few|TRBV1|13
TGCACCAGCAGCCCAGACAGGAACACTGAAGCTTTCTTT
CTSSPDRNTEAFF
>TRBJ1-2|TRBD1|-|TRBV24-1|14
TGTGCCACCAGTGAAAATGACAGGGGTCGGGGCTACACCTTC
CATSENDRGRGYTF
>TRBJ2-3|TRBD2|-|TRBV7-8|17
TGTGCCAGCAGCTTAGCGTACGAGGCGGGGGGCACAGATACGCAGTATTTT
CASSLAYEAGGTDTQYF
>TRBJ2-3|-|-|TRBV3-1/TRBV3-2|12
TGTGCCAGCAGCCCAGAAGCAAATACGCAGTATTTT
CASSPEANTQYF
>TRBJ2-3|TRBD1|-|TRBV19|17
TGTGCCAGTAGTATAGGGACAGGGGTAGAGGGCACAGATACGCAGTATTTT
CASSIGTGVEGTDTQYF
>TRBJ2-3|TRBD1|-|TRBV14|16
TGTGCCAGCAGCCAAGATCCCCGGGACAGGGATTATACGCAGTATTTT
CASSQDPRDRDYTQYF
>TRBJ1-1|-|-|TRBV25-1|13
TGTGCCAGCAGTGATCTATGGAACACTGAAGCTTTCTTT
CASSDLWNTEAFF
>TRBJ2-7|-|-|TRBV6-6|12
TGTGCCAGCAGCCGACAAAACTACGAGCAGTACTTC
CASSRQNYEQYF
>TRBJ1-5|-|few|TRBV6-1|15
TGTGCCAGCAGTGAGTTAGTCGGTCACTATCAGCCCCAGCATTTT
CASSELVGHYQPQHF
>TRBJ1-6|-|-|TRBV6-1|17
TGTGCCAGCAGTGAGTCAGGGATTTACGCCTATAATTCACCCCTCCACTTT
CASSESGIYAYNSPLHF
>TRBJ1-2|-|-|TRBV7-9|12
TGTGCCAGCAGCCAGACTAACTATGGCTACACCTTC
CASSQTNYGYTF
>TRBJ2-3|-|-|TRBV29-1|16
TGCAGCGTTGAAGATCGAGACAGAGATAGCACAGATACGCAGTATTTT
CSVEDRDRDSTDTQYF
>TRBJ2-5|-|-|TRBV3-1/TRBV3-2|15
TGTGCCAGCAGCCCGTTAGGAGTAGGTGGAGAGACCCAGTACTTC
CASSPLGVGGETQYF
>TRBJ1-1|-|-|TRBV29-1|10
TGCAGCGTTGTAGACACTGAAGCTTTCTTT
CSVVDTEAFF
>TRBJ2-3|TRBD2|-|TRBV7-9|18
TGTGCCAGCAGTTCGCCCCACAGACTAGCGGATAGCACAGATACGCAGTATTTT
CASSSPHRLADSTDTQYF
>TRBJ1-1|-|-|TRBV5-6|12
TGTGCCAGCAGCTCCCACGAGGGAATAGCTTTCTTT
CASSSHEGIAFF
>TRBJ1-2|TRBD1|-|TRBV7-2|14
TGTGCCAGCAGCTTTGGACAGGGCGCCTATGGCTACACCTTC
CASSFGQGAYGYTF
>TRBJ1-6|-|-|TRBV7-9|14
TGTGCCAGCAGCTGGAGCTCCTATAATTCACCCCTCCACTTT
CASSWSSYNSPLHF
>TRBJ1-2|TRBD1|-|TRBV18|15
TGTGCCAGCTCACCGGGACAGGGAATTCGCTATGGCTACACCTTC
CASSPGQGIRYGYTF
>TRBJ2-3|-|-|TRBV7-9|13
TGTGCCAGCAGCATTCCTCGGGCAGATACGCAGTATTTT
CASSIPRADTQYF
>TRBJ1-1|TRBD1|-|TRBV11-2|16
TGTGCCAGCAGCACTCTCAGACAGGGGGCGAGGGCTATTGCTTTCTTT
CASSTLRQGARAIAFF
>TRBJ1-6|-|-|TRBV4-1|19
TGCGCCAGCAGCCCTATTATACCGGGGACAAATTTGCGGAATTCACCCCTCCACTTT
CASSPIIPGTNLRNSPLHF
>TRBJ1-2|TRBD1|-|TRBV5-4|17
TGTGCCAGCAGCTTGCGGACAGGGGGCCCGACCTTCTATGGCTACACCTTC
CASSLRTGGPTFYGYTF